The next 11 T cell receptor beta chains were all read from a single sample in a study of technical replicates of blood from several donors. Sequencing used immunoSEQ multiplex PCR; TCRdb keeps in-frame clones, though not all of them. The table has about 61,000 clones, over 75% seen once. The sequenced sample was PBMCs. These receptor sequences come from a human donor in good health. Some clones in this sample may be carry-over from other donors' samples.

The V call is TRBV7-6, the J call TRBJ2-7; 11 positions agree with TRBD2. With V trimmed by 4 bases and J by 5 bases, 7 bases remained unmatched. CDR1 is SGHVS and CDR2 is FNYEAQ in the germline V gene. This CDR3 region has 15 residues. Written as DNA, the CDR3 is TGTGCCAGCAGCTCACTACTAGCGGGAGTCCACGAGCAGTACTTC. Amino acids: CASSSLLAGVHEQYF. The full variable domain, in which reference TRBV7-6 and TRBJ2-7 provide the parts outside the CDR3, is GAGVSQSPRYKVTKRGQDVALRCDPISGHVSLYWYRQALGQGPEFLTYFNYEAQQDKSGLPNDRFSAERPEGSISTLTIQRTEQRDSAMYRCASSSLLAGVHEQYFGPGTRLTVT.

This chain joins TRBV13 and TRBJ1-1; 8 positions agree with TRBD1. With 5 bases clipped from V and 7 bases from J, the junction kept 6 bases outside the gene matches. Germline CDR1 PRHDT, CDR2 FYEKMQ (reference sequence). CDR3 size: 13 residues. In nucleotides, the CDR3 is TGTGCCAGCAGCCCCGGGACAGGATTTGAAGCTTTCTTT. Translated, it gives CASSPGTGFEAFF.

This clone was seen repeatedly, ten times or more. The V call is TRBV19, the J call TRBJ1-1; 10 nucleotides line up with TRBD1. Germline CDR1 and CDR2: LNHDA and SQIVND (reference sequence). The CDR3 is 16 amino acids. Germline trimming cut 3 bases from V and 4 bases from J; bases unmatched to any gene: 8. The CDR3 region is CASSIKTGGGGTEAFF. In nucleotides, the CDR3 is TGTGCCAGTAGTATTAAGACAGGGGGCGGTGGCACTGAAGCTTTCTTT.

The rearrangement uses TRBV18 and TRBJ2-2; the D is unclear. Germline V gene lookup returns CDR1 KGHSH and CDR2 LQKENI. The CDR3 consists of 14 residues. Deletions cut 4 bases from V and 4 bases from J, with 10 bases between. Written as DNA, the CDR3 is TGTGCCAGCTCACGAGCGCTGGGCACCGGGGAGCTGTTTTTT. Translating gives CASSRALGTGELFF.

J is TRBJ2-5 and V is TRBV10-3, with D perhaps TRBD2 (5 bases). The CDR3 sequence is 12 residues long. Germline loops: CDR1 ENHRY, CDR2 SYGVKD. Trimming stripped 6 bases from V and 4 bases from J, with 9 bases between. The CDR3 DNA sequence: TGTGCCATCAGCCGGGGTCGAGAGACCCAGTACTTC. It specifies CAISRGRETQYF.

The rearrangement uses TRBV5-4 and TRBJ2-5; perhaps TRBD1 as D (5 bases). The germline V gene encodes CDR1 SGHNT and CDR2 YYREEE (reference sequence). This CDR3 spans 13 amino acids. The V and J ends lost 3 bases and 5 bases respectively, with 11 bases between them. CDR3: CASSSPPGETQYF. DNA of the CDR3: TGTGCCAGCAGCTCCCCCCCAGGGGAGACCCAGTACTTC.

This clone appeared a few times. The rearrangement joins TRBV29-1 to TRBJ1-1, with a possible D match to TRBD1 (6 bases). This CDR3 has 13 residues. V shed 6 bases and J shed 0 bases, with 11 bases lying between them. CDR1 is SQVTM and CDR2 is ANQGSEA in the germline V gene. CDR3 sequence reads: CSVGRGLNTEAFF. The CDR3 nucleotides read TGCAGCGTGGGCAGGGGATTGAACACTGAAGCTTTCTTT. Full variable domain (rest looked up from reference TRBV29-1 and TRBJ1-1): SAVISQKPSRDICQRGTSLTIQCQVDSQVTMMFWYRQQPGQSLTLIATANQGSEATYESGFVIDKFPISRPNLTFSTLTVSNMSPEDSSIYLCSVGRGLNTEAFFGQGTRLTVV.

This clone appeared a single time. The chain links TRBV7-2 to TRBJ2-1; TRBD1 might be the D (6 bases). Between the trimmed V and J ends, which lost 1 base and 7 bases, there was a span of 11 bases. CDR1 is SGHTA and CDR2 is FQGNSA in the germline V gene. The CDR3 runs to 14 residues. This CDR3 reads CASSLGLGANEQFF. In DNA, the CDR3 is TGTGCCAGCAGCTTAGGTCTGGGGGCGAATGAGCAGTTCTTC.

The chain carries TRBV5-8 and TRBJ1-1; 7 positions match TRBD1. Germline CDR1 and CDR2: SGHTS and YDEGEE. The CDR3 length is 14 residues. J lost 3 bases, V lost 2 bases, and 4 bases had no gene match. The CDR3 bases are TGTGCCAGCAGCTTACAGGGGTGGGACACTGAAGCTTTCTTT. It specifies CASSLQGWDTEAFF.

The V and J genes are TRBV18 and TRBJ1-1; 9 bases are a match to TRBD1. This CDR3 region has 14 residues. Germline-derived CDR1 and CDR2 are KGHSH and LQKENI. V dropped 5 bases and J dropped 0; count of bases not matched to a gene: 1. Here the CDR3 DNA reads TGTGCCAGCTCAGGACAGGGGATGAACACTGAAGCTTTCTTT. It specifies CASSGQGMNTEAFF.

The chain couples TRBV6-5 to TRBJ1-4; TRBD1 matches at 9 bases. V dropped 5 bases and J dropped 8; count of bases not matched to a gene: 6. Per germline, CDR1 MNHEY and CDR2 SVGAGI. The CDR3 extends over 14 amino acids. The CDR3 DNA reads as TGTGCCAGCAGTAGGACAGGGGAGGGGGAAAAACTGTTTTTT. Translated: CASSRTGEGEKLFF.